The sequence of this T cell receptor beta chain was determined in a study of cytomegalovirus exposure and HLA in healthy donors. On this clone: Its matching antigen is unknown.

Findings of the study overall: The classifier, whose performance was assessed in both the original and validation cohorts, reportedly diagnosed cytomegalovirus status with high specificity and sensitivity.

Trimming removed 4 bases at V and 4 bases at J, with 19 bases between. The V gene's germline CDR1 is SGHAT and CDR2 FQNNGV. The CDR3 consists of 16 residues. Use of 60 Vbeta and 13 Jbeta primers characterized the PCR. Data came from immunoSEQ multiplex PCR; TCRdb stores just in-frame clones and leaves some out. The repertoire consists of around 150,000 clones, with around four fifths occurring once and the leading ten covering more than 1.1%. The chain links TRBV11-2 to TRBJ1-2, with a possible D match to TRBD1 (5 bases). The receptor comes from a woman aged 25 to 39 in good health and CMV-seronegative. Sequenced sample: PBMCs. The CDR3 DNA follows: TGTGCCAGCAGCTCCCGGTCCCGTCGGGGGGGCTATGGCTACACCTTC. It encodes CASSSRSRRGGYGYTF.